Listed below are T cell receptor beta chains from one sample, sequenced in a study of blood T cells in healthy people across ages. TCRdb redid the calling of the 5' RACE reads with MiXCR, one entry per CDR3 protein. The repertoire holds more than 600,000 distinct CDR3 sequences, with roughly 25% as singletons. These data were also filed under a second study, of T cells of mothers and their children.

The sample comprised blood. These receptors were collected from a boy between 10 and 17 years old in good health. Each CDR3 is given with its conserved first and last residue. A D gene is named only where the DNA matches it firmly. Only some rows state a clone size, as once, few, many or a class for expanded clones.

TRBV5-1	-	TRBD2	TRBJ2-5	CASSDGTSHQETQYF	TGCGCCAGCAGCGACGGGACTAGCCACCAAGAGACCCAGTACTTC
TRBV12-3/TRBV12-4	-	TRBD2	TRBJ2-7	CASRPGLAGAYEQYF	TGTGCCAGCAGGCCCGGACTAGCGGGGGCCTACGAGCAGTACTTC
TRBV25-1	-	-	TRBJ2-3	CASSESGPTTDTQYF	TGTGCCAGCAGTGAATCGGGACCGACCACAGATACGCAGTATTTT
TRBV4-3	-	-	TRBJ2-7	CASSQPPGTDPYEQYF	TGCGCCAGCAGCCAACCTCCCGGGACTGACCCCTACGAGCAGTACTTC
TRBV10-1	few	-	TRBJ2-5	CANPSGDALSQETQYF	TGCGCCAACCCGAGTGGGGACGCCCTTAGCCAAGAGACCCAGTACTTC
TRBV13	few	-	TRBJ1-2	CASSLGGVKDGYTF	TGTGCCAGCAGCTTAGGAGGGGTAAAAGATGGCTACACCTTC
TRBV6-6	-	-	TRBJ1-5	CASSSRGGDQPQHF	TGTGCCAGCAGTTCACGGGGGGGAGATCAGCCCCAGCATTTT
TRBV12-3/TRBV12-4	few	-	TRBJ2-5	CASSLGDWRETQYF	TGTGCCAGCAGTTTGGGAGACTGGAGGGAGACCCAGTACTTC
TRBV7-6	few	-	TRBJ2-1	CASSLVWGDNEQFF	TGTGCCAGCAGCTTAGTGTGGGGGGACAATGAGCAGTTCTTC
TRBV29-1	many	TRBD1	TRBJ2-7	CSVGDRAYEQYF	TGCAGCGTGGGGGACAGAGCCTACGAGCAGTACTTC
TRBV12-3/TRBV12-4	many	TRBD1	TRBJ2-7	CASSPRTGPYEQYF	TGTGCCAGCAGTCCTCGGACAGGACCCTACGAGCAGTACTTC
TRBV19	few	TRBD2	TRBJ2-1	CASSIAAGGLNEQFF	TGTGCCAGTAGTATAGCAGCGGGGGGGCTCAATGAGCAGTTCTTC
TRBV7-2	few	TRBD1	TRBJ2-5	CASSYDRQGAGETQYF	TGTGCCAGCAGCTACGATCGACAGGGGGCTGGAGAGACCCAGTACTTC
TRBV14	many	-	TRBJ2-1	CASSKGNEQFF	TGTGCCAGCAGCAAAGGGAATGAGCAGTTCTTC
TRBV24-1	-	TRBD2	TRBJ2-1	CATSDLPSGATNNEQFF	TGTGCCACCAGTGATCTCCCTAGCGGGGCTACAAACAATGAGCAGTTCTTC
TRBV20-1	few	TRBD2	TRBJ2-1	CSARPGLAGRWSYNEQFF	TGCAGTGCTAGACCGGGACTAGCGGGAAGGTGGTCCTACAATGAGCAGTTCTTC
TRBV5-1	few	TRBD1	TRBJ1-1	CASSFGQGENTEAFF	TGCGCCAGCAGCTTTGGACAGGGGGAGAACACTGAAGCTTTCTTT
TRBV7-8	-	TRBD2	TRBJ2-1	CASSPTSGRVNEQFF	TGTGCCAGCAGCCCCACTAGCGGGAGGGTTAATGAGCAGTTCTTC
TRBV7-6	few	-	TRBJ2-3	CASGDYADTQYF	TGTGCCAGCGGGGATTACGCAGATACGCAGTATTTT
TRBV7-2	-	-	TRBJ2-2	CASSYSGGGNTGELFF	TGTGCCAGCAGCTATTCGGGGGGCGGAAACACCGGGGAGCTGTTTTTT
TRBV28	-	TRBD1	TRBJ2-5	CASSQKRTGRETQYF	TGTGCCAGCAGCCAAAAACGGACAGGACGGGAGACCCAGTACTTC
TRBV9	-	TRBD2	TRBJ2-1	CASGEGLVYNEQFF	TGTGCCAGCGGGGAGGGGTTGGTTTACAATGAGCAGTTCTTC
TRBV4-1	-	TRBD2	TRBJ2-2	CAGSQVDMGLTAGELFF	TGCGCCGGCAGCCAAGTAGACATGGGACTAACCGCCGGGGAGCTGTTTTTT
TRBV14	once	-	TRBJ1-2	CASSQSLDITNYGYTF	TGTGCCAGCAGCCAATCGTTGGACATTACCAACTATGGCTACACCTTC
TRBV7-2	-	-	TRBJ1-4	CASSSGAGFATNEKLFF	TGTGCCAGCAGCTCTGGGGCAGGGTTCGCAACTAATGAAAAACTGTTTTTT
TRBV7-6	-	TRBD2	TRBJ2-1	CASSLWLADYNEQFF	TGTGCCAGCAGCTTATGGCTAGCGGATTACAATGAGCAGTTCTTC
TRBV28	-	-	TRBJ2-3	CASSPETTDTQYF	TGTGCCAGCAGTCCGGAGACCACAGATACGCAGTATTTT
TRBV6-1	-	TRBD2	TRBJ2-7	CASSWEGSSGVYEQYF	TGTGCCAGCAGCTGGGAGGGGTCTAGCGGGGTCTACGAGCAGTACTTC
TRBV29-1	few	TRBD1	TRBJ2-2	CSVTGFTGELFF	TGCAGCGTGACAGGGTTCACCGGGGAGCTGTTTTTT
TRBV5-5	many	TRBD2	TRBJ2-7	CASSIGAGTSEQYF	TGTGCCAGCAGCATCGGTGCCGGGACTAGCGAGCAGTACTTC
TRBV6-2/TRBV6-3	-	TRBD1	TRBJ2-1	CASSYGTGYNEQFF	TGTGCCAGCAGTTATGGGACAGGGTACAATGAGCAGTTCTTC
TRBV5-1	few	-	TRBJ2-7	CASRQGSGYEQYF	TGTGCCAGCAGGCAGGGGTCGGGCTACGAGCAGTACTTC